Listed below are T cell receptor beta chains from one sample, sequenced in a study of early T cells in non-severe SARS-CoV-2 infection. TCRdb passed the 5' RACE reads through MiXCR, listing each CDR3 protein once. The repertoire holds around 57,000 distinct CDR3 sequences, with about an eighth as singletons. The sequencing sample was made of whole blood. These receptors were obtained from an adult who was a healthcare worker with PCR-confirmed SARS-CoV-2 infection or an uninfected control (not recorded which). Each CDR3 is given with its conserved first and last residue. The order of the fields is V gene, D gene, clone size, J gene, CDR3 protein, CDR3 DNA. A D gene is named only where the DNA matches it firmly. Size values are once, few and many counts, or a class for expanded clones, and some rows have none.

TRBV20-1,-,many,TRBJ2-3,CSARDLRFGGTDTQYF,TGCAGTGCTAGAGATCTCCGCTTCGGGGGTACAGATACGCAGTATTTT
TRBV19,-,few,TRBJ2-7,CASSITSGLSYEQYF,TGTGCCAGTAGTATTACGAGCGGACTCTCCTACGAGCAGTACTTC
TRBV20-1,TRBD2,-,TRBJ2-5,CSVVGGAEETQCF,TGCAGTGTTGTCGGGGGGGCCGAAGAGACCCAGTGCTTC
TRBV29-1,TRBD1,many,TRBJ2-7,CSVEVNRDRVFHEQYF,TGCAGCGTTGAAGTGAACCGGGACAGGGTATTTCACGAGCAGTACTTC
TRBV6-6,-,-,TRBJ1-3,CASSYSVSGNTIYF,TGTGCCAGCAGTTACTCCGTTTCTGGAAACACCATATATTTT
TRBV3-1,TRBD2,few,TRBJ2-1,CASSQTLGGGTRKQFF,TGTGCCAGCAGCCAAACACTAGGCGGGGGGACAAGGAAGCAGTTCTTC
TRBV6-2/TRBV6-3,-,-,TRBJ2-2,CASSTRQNANTGELFF,TGTGCCAGCAGTACCCGACAGAACGCGAACACCGGGGAGCTGTTTTTT
TRBV9,-,-,TRBJ2-2,CASSLSVGNTGELFF,TGTGCCAGCAGCCTAAGTGTGGGTAACACCGGGGAGCTGTTTTTT
TRBV4-3,-,many,TRBJ1-1,CASSSGLVNTEAFF,TGCGCCAGCAGTTCCGGACTGGTGAACACTGAAGCTTTCTTT
TRBV7-3,-,-,TRBJ2-5,CASSPTGGARETQYF,TGTGCCAGCAGCCCAACCGGCGGAGCCCGAGAGACCCAGTACTTC
TRBV11-2,-,few,TRBJ1-1,CASRSGPNPNTEAFF,TGTGCCAGCAGGTCCGGACCCAATCCTAACACTGAAGCTTTCTTT
TRBV10-3,-,many,TRBJ2-7,CAISGSSYEQYF,TGTGCCATCAGTGGTTCTAGCTACGAGCAGTACTTC
TRBV28,TRBD2,-,TRBJ2-1,CASFSGLLAGLDNEQFF,TGTGCCAGCTTCAGTGGGCTACTAGCGGGATTGGACAATGAGCAGTTCTTC
TRBV28,-,few,TRBJ2-7,CASRHQGYEQYF,TGTGCCAGCAGACATCAGGGGTACGAGCAGTACTTC
TRBV29-1,-,-,TRBJ1-1,CSSTLNTEAFF,TGCAGCTCCACTCTAAACACTGAAGCTTTCTTT
TRBV6-2/TRBV6-3,-,-,TRBJ1-5,CASSYLLNSNQPQHF,TGTGCCAGCAGTTACCTGCTCAATAGCAATCAGCCCCAGCATTTT
TRBV6-6,-,many,TRBJ1-3,CASRRTATEGNTIYF,TGTGCCAGCAGGCGAACAGCGACGGAAGGAAACACCATATATTTT
TRBV30,-,many,TRBJ1-5,CAWSHTLRVNGNQPQHF,TGTGCCTGGAGTCACACTCTCAGGGTAAATGGCAATCAGCCCCAGCATTTT
TRBV21-1,-,many,TRBJ1-6,CASSKKRRTSSQYYNSPLHF,TGTGCCAGCAGCAAAAAGCGGCGGACCTCGAGCCAGTACTATAATTCACCCCTCCACTTT
TRBV5-1,-,few,TRBJ1-6,CASRSGGDTNSPLHF,TGCGCCAGCAGATCCGGGGGGGACACCAATTCACCCCTCCACTTT
TRBV6-5,-,many,TRBJ2-5,CASSYSAGSRLAQYF,TGTGCCAGCAGTTACTCGGCGGGGTCTAGATTGGCCCAGTACTTC
TRBV19,TRBD1,many,TRBJ1-5,CASSSTGATSYSNQPQHF,TGTGCCAGTAGTTCTACAGGGGCCACCTCTTATAGCAATCAGCCCCAGCATTTT
TRBV5-4,-,many,TRBJ1-1,CASSGTRHKNTEAFF,TGTGCCAGCAGCGGTACGCGACACAAGAACACTGAAGCTTTCTTT
TRBV6-2/TRBV6-3,-,-,TRBJ2-1,CASSYSSLNEQFF,TGTGCCAGCAGTTACTCGTCGTTAAATGAGCAGTTCTTC
TRBV7-8,TRBD1,few,TRBJ1-1,CASSPNVGQGRKAFF,TGTGCCAGCAGCCCCAACGTCGGACAGGGGAGAAAAGCTTTCTTT
TRBV20-1,-,few,TRBJ1-5,CSAREPAHNQPQHF,TGCAGTGCTAGAGAACCCGCCCACAATCAGCCCCAGCATTTT
TRBV28,-,-,TRBJ2-2,CASSLQGARELFF,TGTGCCAGCAGTTTGCAGGGAGCGAGGGAGCTGTTTTTT
TRBV7-2,-,-,TRBJ1-1,CASSLAGKGAEAFF,TGTGCCAGCAGCTTAGCGGGCAAGGGTGCTGAAGCTTTCTTT
TRBV7-2,-,-,TRBJ2-1,CASSLFSGNEQFF,TGTGCCAGCAGCTTATTTTCAGGGAATGAGCAGTTCTTC
TRBV6-2/TRBV6-3,TRBD2,-,TRBJ2-3,CASSYPTSGTTGTDTQYF,TGTGCCAGCAGTTACCCTACTAGCGGGACCACTGGCACAGATACGCAGTATTTT
TRBV5-8,-,many,TRBJ2-1,CASSLWGYEQFF,TGTGCCAGCAGCTTGTGGGGTTATGAGCAGTTCTTC
TRBV6-2/TRBV6-3,-,many,TRBJ2-7,CASTLATGFYEQYF,TGTGCCAGCACCCTCGCGACGGGGTTCTACGAGCAGTACTTC
TRBV6-4,-,-,TRBJ2-1,CASSDSGTSYNEQFF,TGTGCCAGCAGTGACTCCGGGACATCCTACAATGAGCAGTTCTTC
TRBV7-6,-,many,TRBJ2-2,CASSLLLNTGELFF,TGTGCCAGCAGCTTACTTCTTAACACCGGGGAGCTGTTTTTT
TRBV10-1,TRBD2,many,TRBJ2-1,CASSGRVYNEQFF,TGCGCCAGCAGCGGGAGGGTCTACAATGAGCAGTTCTTC
TRBV6-1,TRBD1,many,TRBJ1-1,CASSQGADTEAFF,TGTGCCAGCAGTCAGGGGGCGGACACTGAAGCTTTCTTT
TRBV12-3/TRBV12-4,-,many,TRBJ1-5,CASSLRALGRVNQPQHF,TGTGCCAGCAGTTTACGGGCTTTGGGACGGGTGAATCAGCCCCAGCATTTT
TRBV3-1,-,many,TRBJ2-3,CASSLLVGTQYF,TGTGCCAGCAGCCTCTTAGTCGGTACGCAGTATTTT
TRBV5-4,-,many,TRBJ2-3,CASRGGADTQYF,TGTGCCAGCAGAGGGGGGGCAGATACGCAGTATTTT
TRBV20-1,TRBD1,many,TRBJ1-2,CSASGQGGYGYTF,TGCAGTGCTAGCGGACAGGGCGGCTATGGCTACACCTTC
TRBV4-3,TRBD2,few,TRBJ2-3,CASSQDASGGRSTDTQYF,TGCGCCAGCAGCCAAGATGCTAGCGGGGGCCGAAGCACAGATACGCAGTATTTT
TRBV11-2,TRBD1,-,TRBJ2-5,CASSPGGIGETQYF,TGTGCCAGCAGCCCAGGGGGCATTGGAGAGACCCAGTACTTC
TRBV10-3,-,-,TRBJ2-2,CAISETGTGELFF,TGTGCCATCAGCGAGACTGGGACAGGGGAGCTGTTTTTT
TRBV7-2,-,few,TRBJ1-5,CASSPGGGTNQPQHF,TGTGCCAGCAGCCCGGGCGGAGGGACTAATCAGCCCCAGCATTTT
TRBV2,-,many,TRBJ1-5,CASRDTDSSNQPQHF,TGTGCCAGCAGAGATACGGACAGTAGCAATCAGCCCCAGCATTTT
TRBV7-9,-,many,TRBJ2-2,CASIPAGLNTGELFF,TGTGCCAGCATACCGGCGGGACTGAACACCGGGGAGCTGTTTTTT
TRBV5-1,TRBD1,many,TRBJ1-2,CASSSSTGANYGYTF,TGCGCCAGCAGCTCTTCCACAGGGGCGAACTATGGCTACACCTTC
TRBV27,TRBD2,many,TRBJ2-3,CASSLSKRRLAGALGDTQYF,TGTGCCAGCAGTTTATCTAAACGTCGGCTAGCGGGAGCGTTAGGAGATACGCAGTATTTT
TRBV6-2/TRBV6-3,-,-,TRBJ2-1,CASSLARQQFF,TGTGCCAGCAGTTTGGCGAGGCAGCAGTTCTTC
TRBV29-1,-,many,TRBJ1-1,CSVSRVGGAFF,TGCAGCGTGTCGCGGGTTGGGGGGGCTTTCTTT
TRBV7-8,-,-,TRBJ1-2,CASSLGGKEGNYGYTF,TGTGCCAGCAGCTTAGGCGGGAAGGAGGGAAACTATGGCTACACCTTC
TRBV24-1,-,-,TRBJ1-2,CATSDYTSGYTF,TGTGCCACCAGTGATTATACTTCTGGCTACACCTTC
TRBV7-2,-,many,TRBJ1-1,CASSYRANTEAFF,TGTGCCAGCAGCTACAGGGCAAACACTGAAGCTTTCTTT
TRBV30,TRBD1,-,TRBJ1-1,CAWTRDRETFF,TGTGCCTGGACCCGGGACAGAGAAACTTTCTTT
TRBV3-1,-,-,TRBJ1-1,CASSQYTEAFF,TGTGCCAGCAGCCAATACACTGAAGCTTTCTTT
TRBV5-6,-,-,TRBJ1-3,CASSLDGSGNTIYF,TGTGCCAGCAGCTTGGATGGGTCCGGAAACACCATATATTTT
TRBV28,-,-,TRBJ2-6,CASSFLGSGANVLTF,TGTGCCAGCAGTTTTCTTGGCTCCGGGGCCAACGTCCTGACTTTC
TRBV6-5,-,few,TRBJ1-1,CASRRYRENAEAFF,TGTGCCAGCAGACGATACAGGGAAAACGCTGAAGCTTTCTTT
TRBV5-1,-,many,TRBJ1-1,CASSLAIDFLNTEAFF,TGCGCCAGCAGCTTGGCCATCGACTTCCTGAACACTGAAGCTTTCTTT
TRBV7-2,TRBD1,few,TRBJ2-1,CASSLAKTGGSEQFF,TGTGCCAGCAGCTTAGCGAAAACAGGGGGGAGTGAGCAGTTCTTC